This T cell receptor (beta chain) was retrieved from a study of untreated major depressive disorder (dated by TCRdb to the late 2010s). Regarding the study in general: In this cross-sectional case-control comparison, antidepressant-free major depressive disorder patients and individually matched non-depressed controls were compared on T cell phenotype and TCR repertoire. Differences in Vbeta 5.1, Vbeta 11 and Vbeta 22 usage observed by flow cytometry in the whole cohort were followed up by sequencing.

The CDR3 runs 17 amino acids, cysteine and phenylalanine included. Solely the CDR3 DNA is kept, with 51 bases framed from the first base. For CDR1 and CDR2, the germline V gene lists SGHVS and FQNEAQ. Here V drops 0 bases and J drops 6 bases, and the junction holds 5 bases not matched to any gene. The Qiagen DNeasy Blood and Tissue Kit was used to extract total genomic DNA from the purified CD4+ T cells. Following immunoSEQ immunosequencing protocols, the TCRbeta CDR3 region, as defined by IMGT, was amplified and sequenced. Per the original workflow: The immunoSEQ service preprocessed the raw sequence data to correct PCR and sequencing errors. After being loaded into the immunoSEQ Analyzer, the data underwent further analysis with VDJtools v1.0.7. The paired Wilcoxon signed-rank test was used to test differences between patients and controls. Here the immuneACCESS table is served through TCRdb, limited to in-frame sequences with V and J called. Missing clones are a known gap in these copies; in checked studies unresolved V genes cover under half, and the rest lacks a known reason. V, J and clone size were drawn from that table, and D and trimming were deduced from the DNA. Present in this sample are 15,000 to 25,000 clones, about 85% of which were seen just once. The ten largest clones add up to about 0.8% of the sample.

For sex, age, current smoking status and body mass index, every depressed patient had a pairwise-matched non-depressed control. European descent was reported for all participants. Controls had no mood disorder either currently or in their lifetime and had a Quick Inventory of Depressive Symptoms-Self Report score of 5 or lower. All participants were excluded for major medical conditions, Axis I/II comorbidities, regular medication or illicit drug use, or drinking over 100 g alcohol weekly. Approximately 30 ml of peripheral blood was collected into EDTA tubes from each participant. Thawed PBMCs underwent magnetic negative selection with the BD IMag Human CD4 T Lymphocyte Enrichment Set to purify CD4+ T cells. A purity of around 96% was typically achieved with the CD4+ enrichment method, as confirmed by flow cytometry. A subgroup of 5 or 6 case-control pairs, chosen blind to chemokine receptor expression and flow-cytometric repertoire skewing results, underwent TCRbeta sequencing. Every blood sample was taken in the morning at 8:00 a.m., and Ficoll-Hypaque gradient centrifugation was used to isolate PBMCs. PBMCs were cryopreserved by gradual cooling to -80 degrees C and were kept in liquid nitrogen until assay.

Points the paper makes about the study in general: Because of strict matching and exclusion criteria, the study sample was comparatively small, which limits how generalizable the findings are. Higher TRBV05-01 (Vbeta 5.1) usage among CD4+ T cells of depressed patients compared with controls was confirmed by sequencing, with p = 0.040 in a one-tailed test. In every sequenced subject, the top five TRBV05-01 clones were all identified as private clones. In the sequencing data, TRBV25-01 and TRBV02-01 usage matched the flow-cytometry pattern but was not statistically significant. The sequencing comparisons used one-tailed planned tests on only three preselected Vbeta families.

Regarding this clone: The antigen it recognizes is unknown. Base qualities are not at hand, and no much larger clone is one base apart.

The TCR was taken from a woman aged 30 to 39 in good health. What was sequenced was CD4+ T cells from PBMCs. This chain is built from TRBV7-8 and TRBJ2-1; TRBD2 fits 13 bases in the junction. The bases read TGTGCCAGCAGCTTAGCTCAGGGACTAGCGGGACTCAATGAGCAGTTCTTC. Its protein is CASSLAQGLAGLNEQFF. Outside the CDR3, residues come from the reference TRBV7-8 and TRBJ2-1 proteins, so the full variable domain is: GAGVSQSPRYKVAKRGQDVALRCDPISGHVSLFWYQQALGQGPEFLTYFQNEAQLDKSGLPSDRFFAERPEGSVSTLKIQRTQQEDSAVYLCASSLAQGLAGLNEQFFGPGTRLTVL.